The 4 T cell receptor beta chains in this list originate from one sample, sequenced in a study of tissue T cells after allogeneic stem cell transplantation. Steroid-refractory graft-versus-host disease after allogeneic hematopoietic cell transplant qualified adults for prospective research-autopsy enrollment. Method: immunoSEQ multiplex PCR; TCRdb's copy keeps in-frame clones and lacks some. The table lists roughly 3,100 clones, 55% to 70% of them singletons. The sequencing used jejunal tissue, collected at autopsy. The receptors come from a male patient at least 60 years old with steroid-refractory graft-versus-host disease after an allogeneic stem cell transplant. Among the T cells, some may be from the graft donor.

V is TRBV12-5 and J is TRBJ2-7; D is uncertain. Germline values: CDR1 LGHNT, CDR2 FRNRAP. Trimming removed 6 bases at V and 3 bases at J, with 6 bases between. The length of the CDR3 is 11 residues. CDR3 protein: CASGANYEQYF. In DNA, the CDR3 is TGTGCTAGTGGAGCCAACTACGAGCAGTACTTC.

The gene calls are TRBV6-1 and TRBJ2-1, with D possibly TRBD2 on 7 matching bases. Germline V CDR1 and CDR2: MNHNS, SASEGT. V dropped 1 base and J dropped 10 bases, with 14 bases sitting between them. The CDR3 spans 14 residues. CDR3 sequence (DNA): TGTGCCAGCAGTGAAGGCGGGGGCCTAGTCGAGCAGTTCTTC. Its protein product is CASSEGGGLVEQFF.

As DNA, the CDR3 is TGTGCCAGCAGCTTCGGACGGTCCTCTGGAAACACCATATATTTT. This translates into CASSFGRSSGNTIYF. The chain is built from TRBV7-9 and TRBJ1-3; D gene ambiguous. The CDR3 is 15 amino acids. Trimming took 3 bases from V and 0 from J, leaving 9 bases between them. CDR1 is SEHNR and CDR2 is FQNEAQ in the germline V gene (reference sequence).

This chain uses TRBV7-2 with TRBJ2-3; tentative D call: TRBD1 (5 bases). This CDR3 is 17 amino acids long. CDR1 is SGHTA, CDR2 FQGNSA, per germline. The V end lost 4 bases, the J end lost 0 bases, and 17 bases lay between the germline ends. CDR3 DNA sequence: TGTGCCAGCAGCTGGTTAGGGGTGGCATCTAGCACAGATACGCAGTATTTT. This sequence encodes CASSWLGVASSTDTQYF.